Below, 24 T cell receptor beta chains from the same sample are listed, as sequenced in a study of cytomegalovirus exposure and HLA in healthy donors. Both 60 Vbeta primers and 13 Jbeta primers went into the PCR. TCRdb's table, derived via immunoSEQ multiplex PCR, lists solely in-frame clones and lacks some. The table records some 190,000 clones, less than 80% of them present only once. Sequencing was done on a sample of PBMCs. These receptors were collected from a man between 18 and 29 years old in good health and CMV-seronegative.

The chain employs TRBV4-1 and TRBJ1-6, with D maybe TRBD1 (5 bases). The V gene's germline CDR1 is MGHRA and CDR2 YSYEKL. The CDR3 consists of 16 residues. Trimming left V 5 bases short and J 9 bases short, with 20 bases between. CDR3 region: CASSKYLQGSGSPLHF. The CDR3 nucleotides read TGCGCCAGCAGCAAATACCTTCAGGGTTCGGGTTCACCCCTCCACTTT.

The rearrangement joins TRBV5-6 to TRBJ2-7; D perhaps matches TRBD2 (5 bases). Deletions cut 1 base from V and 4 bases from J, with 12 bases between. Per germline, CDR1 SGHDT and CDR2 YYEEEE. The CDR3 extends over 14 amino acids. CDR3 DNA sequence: TGTGCCAGCAGCTTGCCCGGACGGACTTACGAGCAGTACTTC. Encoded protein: CASSLPGRTYEQYF.

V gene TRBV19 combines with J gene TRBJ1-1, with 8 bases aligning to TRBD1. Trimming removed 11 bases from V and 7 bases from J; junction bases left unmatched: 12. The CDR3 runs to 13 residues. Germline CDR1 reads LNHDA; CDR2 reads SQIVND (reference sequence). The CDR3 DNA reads TGTGCCGCCCGAGCCAGGGGGCAGGTTGAAGCTTTCTTT. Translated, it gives CAARARGQVEAFF.

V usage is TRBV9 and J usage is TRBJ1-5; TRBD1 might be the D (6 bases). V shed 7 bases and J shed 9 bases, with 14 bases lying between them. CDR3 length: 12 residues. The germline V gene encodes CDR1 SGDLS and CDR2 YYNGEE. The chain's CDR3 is CASGGGVRPQHF. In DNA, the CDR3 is TGTGCCAGCGGCGGGGGCGTAAGGCCCCAGCATTTT.

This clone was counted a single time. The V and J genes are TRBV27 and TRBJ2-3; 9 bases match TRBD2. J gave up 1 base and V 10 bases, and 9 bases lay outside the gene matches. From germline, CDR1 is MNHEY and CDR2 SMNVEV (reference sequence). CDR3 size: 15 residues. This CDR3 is CATRRRGGGTDTQYF. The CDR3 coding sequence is TGTGCCACCCGACGGCGGGGGGGCGGCACAGATACGCAGTATTTT.

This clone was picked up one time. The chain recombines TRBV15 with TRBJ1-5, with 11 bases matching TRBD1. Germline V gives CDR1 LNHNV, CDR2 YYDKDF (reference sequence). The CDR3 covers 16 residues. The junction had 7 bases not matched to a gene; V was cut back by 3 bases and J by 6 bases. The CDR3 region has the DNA TGTGCCACCAGCAGGAGGAGTGGGACAGGGGGTCAGCCCCAGCATTTT. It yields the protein CATSRRSGTGGQPQHF.

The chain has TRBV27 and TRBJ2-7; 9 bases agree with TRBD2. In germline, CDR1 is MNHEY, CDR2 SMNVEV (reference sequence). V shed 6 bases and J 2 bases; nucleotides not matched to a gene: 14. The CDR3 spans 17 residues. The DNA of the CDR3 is TGTGCCAGCAGCCAGCTACTTCTAGCGGGGATTCCCTACGAGCAGTACTTC. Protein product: CASSQLLLAGIPYEQYF.

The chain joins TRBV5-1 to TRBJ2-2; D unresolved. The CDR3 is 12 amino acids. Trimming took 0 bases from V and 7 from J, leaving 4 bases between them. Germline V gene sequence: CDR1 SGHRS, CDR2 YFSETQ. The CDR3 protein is CASSLDSGELFF. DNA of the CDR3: TGCGCCAGCAGCTTGGACAGCGGGGAGCTGTTTTTT.

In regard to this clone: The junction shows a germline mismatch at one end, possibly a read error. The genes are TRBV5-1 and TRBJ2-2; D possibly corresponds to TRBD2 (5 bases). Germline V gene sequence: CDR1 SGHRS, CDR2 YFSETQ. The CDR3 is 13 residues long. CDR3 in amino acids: CASRRSGDGELLF. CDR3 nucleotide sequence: TGCGCCAGCCGCCGATCAGGCGACGGGGAGCTGCTTTTT.

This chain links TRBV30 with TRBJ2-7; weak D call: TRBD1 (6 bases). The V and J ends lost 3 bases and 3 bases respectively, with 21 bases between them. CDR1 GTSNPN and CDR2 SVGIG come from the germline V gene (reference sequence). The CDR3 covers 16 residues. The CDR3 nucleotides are TGTGCCTGGAGCCGAGGGGGATCGGACTGGCACTACGAGCAGTACTTC. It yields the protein CAWSRGGSDWHYEQYF.

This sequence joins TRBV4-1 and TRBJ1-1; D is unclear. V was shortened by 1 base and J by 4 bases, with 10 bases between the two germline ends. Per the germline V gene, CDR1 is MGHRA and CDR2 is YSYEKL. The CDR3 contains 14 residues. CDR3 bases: TGCGCCAGCAGCCAAGGGACGGAGGGCACTGAAGCTTTCTTT. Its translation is CASSQGTEGTEAFF.

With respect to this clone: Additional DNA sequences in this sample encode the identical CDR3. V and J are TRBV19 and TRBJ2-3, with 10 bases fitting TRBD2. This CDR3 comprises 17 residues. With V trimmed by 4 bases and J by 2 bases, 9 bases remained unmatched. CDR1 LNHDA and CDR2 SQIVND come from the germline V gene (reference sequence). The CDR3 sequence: CASSTREREGSTDTQYF. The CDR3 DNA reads TGTGCCAGTAGTACGAGGGAGCGGGAGGGGTCCACAGATACGCAGTATTTT. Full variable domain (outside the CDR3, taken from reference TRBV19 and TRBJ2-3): DGGITQSPKYLFRKEGQNVTLSCEQNLNHDAMYWYRQDPGQGLRLIYYSQIVNDFQKGDIAEGYSVSREKKESFPLTVTSAQKNPTAFYLCASSTREREGSTDTQYFGPGTRLTVL.

For the CDR3, the DNA is TGTGCCAGTAGTATACGACCGGGGAACAACTATGGCTACACCTTC. This sequence encodes CASSIRPGNNYGYTF. V and J are TRBV19 and TRBJ1-2; no reliable D call. Trimming cost V 2 bases and J 2 bases, with 12 bases left between them. CDR1 LNHDA and CDR2 SQIVND come from the germline V gene (reference sequence). This CDR3 region has 15 residues.

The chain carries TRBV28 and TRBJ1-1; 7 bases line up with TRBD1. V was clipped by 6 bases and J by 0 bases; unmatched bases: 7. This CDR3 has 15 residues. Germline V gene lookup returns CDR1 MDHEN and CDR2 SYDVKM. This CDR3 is CASREQGSMNTEAFF. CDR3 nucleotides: TGTGCCAGCAGGGAACAGGGGAGCATGAACACTGAAGCTTTCTTT.

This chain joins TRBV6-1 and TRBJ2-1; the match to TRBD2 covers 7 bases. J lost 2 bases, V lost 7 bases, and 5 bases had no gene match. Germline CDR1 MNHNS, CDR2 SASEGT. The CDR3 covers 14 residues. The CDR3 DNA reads TGTGCCAGCAAGCGGGACCCCGCCTACAATGAGCAGTTCTTC. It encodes CASKRDPAYNEQFF.

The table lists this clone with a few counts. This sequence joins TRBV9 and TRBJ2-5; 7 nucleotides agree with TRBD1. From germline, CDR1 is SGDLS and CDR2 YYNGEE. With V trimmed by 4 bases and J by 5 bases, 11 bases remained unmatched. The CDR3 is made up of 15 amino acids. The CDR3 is CASSPTQGSSETQYF. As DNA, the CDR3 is TGTGCCAGCAGCCCTACACAGGGGTCGTCGGAGACCCAGTACTTC.

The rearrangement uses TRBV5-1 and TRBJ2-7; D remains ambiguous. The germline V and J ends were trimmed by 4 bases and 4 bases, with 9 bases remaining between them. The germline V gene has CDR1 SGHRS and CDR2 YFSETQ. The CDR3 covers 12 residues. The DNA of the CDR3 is TGCGCCAGCAGCCTATACAGTTACGAGCAGTACTTC. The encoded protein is CASSLYSYEQYF.

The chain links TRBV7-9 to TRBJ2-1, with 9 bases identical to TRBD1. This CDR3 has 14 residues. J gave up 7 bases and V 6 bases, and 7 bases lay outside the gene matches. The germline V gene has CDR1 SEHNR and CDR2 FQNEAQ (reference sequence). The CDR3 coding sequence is TGTGCCAGCAGTTCGGGACAGGGCGGGAATGAGCAGTTCTTC. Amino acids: CASSSGQGGNEQFF.

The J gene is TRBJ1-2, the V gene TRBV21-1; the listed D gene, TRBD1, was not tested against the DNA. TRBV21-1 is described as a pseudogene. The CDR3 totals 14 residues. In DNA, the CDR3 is TGTGCCAGCACCACACCTACAGGGGGGAATGGCTACACCTTC. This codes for CASTTPTGGNGYTF.

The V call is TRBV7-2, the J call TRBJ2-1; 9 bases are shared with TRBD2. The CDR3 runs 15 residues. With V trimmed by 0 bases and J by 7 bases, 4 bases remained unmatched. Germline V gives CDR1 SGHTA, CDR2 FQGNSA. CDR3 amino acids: CASSLALAGWNEQFF. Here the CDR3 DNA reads TGTGCCAGCAGCTTAGCGCTAGCGGGATGGAATGAGCAGTTCTTC.

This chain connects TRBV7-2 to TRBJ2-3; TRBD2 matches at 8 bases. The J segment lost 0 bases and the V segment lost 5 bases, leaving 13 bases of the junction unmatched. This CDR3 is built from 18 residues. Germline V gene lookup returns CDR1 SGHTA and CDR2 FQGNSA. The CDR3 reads CASSPTGGSGASTDTQYF. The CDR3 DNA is TGTGCCAGCAGCCCTACGGGGGGTAGCGGGGCCAGCACAGATACGCAGTATTTT.

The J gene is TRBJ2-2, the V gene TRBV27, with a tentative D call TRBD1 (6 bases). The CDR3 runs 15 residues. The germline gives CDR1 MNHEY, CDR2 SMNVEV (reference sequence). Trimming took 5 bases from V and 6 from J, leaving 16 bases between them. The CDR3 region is CASSEQGYWPGELFF. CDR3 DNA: TGTGCCAGCAGTGAGCAGGGGTACTGGCCCGGGGAGCTGTTTTTT.

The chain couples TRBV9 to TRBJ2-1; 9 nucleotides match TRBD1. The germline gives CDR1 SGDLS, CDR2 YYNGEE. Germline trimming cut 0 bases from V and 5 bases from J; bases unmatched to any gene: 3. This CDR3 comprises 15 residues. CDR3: CASSVGWTGDNEQFF. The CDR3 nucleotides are TGTGCCAGCAGCGTAGGGTGGACAGGGGACAATGAGCAGTTCTTC.

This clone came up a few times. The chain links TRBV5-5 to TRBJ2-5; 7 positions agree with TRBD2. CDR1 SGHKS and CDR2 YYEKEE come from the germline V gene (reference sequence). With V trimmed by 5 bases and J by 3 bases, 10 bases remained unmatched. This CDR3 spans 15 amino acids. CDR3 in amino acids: CASSRRGGGEETQYF. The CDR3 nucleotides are TGTGCCAGCAGTCGGAGGGGTGGGGGGGAAGAGACCCAGTACTTC.